The 11 T cell receptor beta chains below all came from one sample that was sequenced in a study of T cell responses to AZD1222 COVID-19 vaccine. Here immunoSEQ multiplex PCR was the method, and the copy in TCRdb shows in-frame clones only, minus some. Here the sample spans around 120,000 clones, about 92% being singletons. Sequenced here: peripheral blood, sampled on day 0 of AZD1222 vaccination. The receptors shown here come from an adult in good health.

V gene TRBV6-5 combines with J gene TRBJ1-1; TRBD1 might be the D (6 bases). Germline V gene data show CDR1 as MNHEY and CDR2 as SVGAGI. The CDR3 contains 14 residues. Trimming pared 4 bases from V and 3 bases from J, leaving 12 bases between. The CDR3: CASSSVDSDTEAFF. The CDR3 coding sequence is TGTGCCAGCAGTTCGGTGGACAGCGACACTGAAGCTTTCTTT.

V is TRBV19 and J is TRBJ2-5; D perhaps matches TRBD2 (5 bases). Germline V CDR1 and CDR2: LNHDA, SQIVND (reference sequence). The CDR3 loop spans 13 amino acids. V gave up 5 bases and J gave up 2 bases, with 9 bases separating them. CDR3 protein: CASSSAEQETQYF. CDR3 coding DNA: TGTGCCAGTAGTTCAGCGGAGCAAGAGACCCAGTACTTC.

The V call is TRBV4-1, the J call TRBJ1-4; 8 bases map to TRBD1. Germline lookup yields CDR1 MGHRA and CDR2 YSYEKL. CDR3 length equals 15 residues. V was clipped by 5 bases and J by 8 bases; unmatched bases: 10. The CDR3 DNA sequence: TGCGCCAGCAGCTGGGAGACAGGGGTTGAGGAAAAACTGTTTTTT. This codes for CASSWETGVEEKLFF.

The table lists this clone with a count of one. The chain links TRBV6-5 to TRBJ2-3, with 9 bases lining up with TRBD1. Looked up from germline, CDR1 is MNHEY and CDR2 is SVGAGI. The CDR3 is made up of 16 amino acids. J was trimmed by 4 bases and V by 4 bases; bases with no gene match: 9. The DNA for the CDR3 is TGTGCCAGCAGTTCCCAGACCGGGACAGGGCCAGATACGCAGTATTTT. Translation: CASSSQTGTGPDTQYF.

The rearrangement joins TRBV12-5 to TRBJ1-2, with 9 nucleotides matching TRBD1. After removal of 7 bases from V and 5 bases from J, the junction contained 5 bases not matched to a gene. Germline V gene data show CDR1 as LGHNT and CDR2 as FRNRAP. This CDR3 is built from 13 residues. CDR3: CASALDRGYGYTF. The CDR3 DNA is TGTGCTAGTGCACTCGACAGGGGGTATGGCTACACCTTC.

This clone is classed as medium-sized. This chain uses TRBV5-8 with TRBJ1-4; D uncertain. V gave up 4 bases and J gave up 7 bases, with 8 bases separating them. Germline assignment: CDR1 SGHTS and CDR2 YDEGEE. CDR3 size: 12 residues. The CDR3 nucleotides read TGTGCCAGCAGCCTCAGGACTGAAAAACTGTTTTTT. Protein sequence: CASSLRTEKLFF.

The CDR3 is CSARGTSPYNEQFF. The CDR3 nucleotides are TGCAGCGCCAGGGGGACTAGCCCATACAATGAGCAGTTCTTC. J is TRBJ2-1 and V is TRBV29-1, with TRBD2 matching 9 bases. The CDR3 has 14 residues. Per germline, CDR1 SQVTM and CDR2 ANQGSEA. V trimming: 7 bases; J trimming: 4 bases; junction bases outside the gene matches: 8.

V and J are TRBV19 and TRBJ2-3, with D possibly TRBD2 on 6 matching bases. Trimming removed 9 bases from V and 4 bases from J, with 17 bases in between. CDR3 length equals 14 residues. CDR1 and CDR2 from the germline V gene are LNHDA and SQIVND (reference sequence). CDR3 loop: CASLGGPGADTQYF. The CDR3 bases are TGTGCCAGCCTCGGAGGGCCTGGTGCAGATACGCAGTATTTT.

J is TRBJ1-6 and V is TRBV2, with D unresolved. Germline V gives CDR1 SNHLY, CDR2 FYNNEI. V lost 2 bases and J lost 5, with 13 bases in between. The CDR3 runs to 16 residues. Here the CDR3 reads CASSERQTGNNSPLHF. For the CDR3, the DNA is TGTGCCAGCAGTGAAAGGCAGACTGGAAATAATTCACCCCTCCACTTT.

In the case of this clone: Other DNA sequences in the same sample also yield this CDR3. The chain combines TRBV6-2 or TRBV6-3 with TRBJ1-1; D is undetermined. The germline gives CDR1 MNHEY, CDR2 SVGEGT. Trimming left V 4 bases short and J 1 base short, with 7 bases between. This CDR3 comprises 13 residues. The CDR3 here is CASSLRGNTEAFF. CDR3 sequence (DNA): TGTGCCAGCAGTTTACGGGGGAACACTGAAGCTTTCTTT.

This chain joins TRBV19 and TRBJ1-2; TRBD1 is a possible D gene (6 bases). With 5 bases removed from V and 4 bases from J, the gap between germline ends came to 11 bases. The CDR3 runs to 13 residues. CDR1 and CDR2 from the germline V gene are LNHDA and SQIVND (reference sequence). For the CDR3, the DNA is TGTGCCAGTAGTTCCGGGACAAGCTATGGCTACACCTTC. It is translated as CASSSGTSYGYTF.